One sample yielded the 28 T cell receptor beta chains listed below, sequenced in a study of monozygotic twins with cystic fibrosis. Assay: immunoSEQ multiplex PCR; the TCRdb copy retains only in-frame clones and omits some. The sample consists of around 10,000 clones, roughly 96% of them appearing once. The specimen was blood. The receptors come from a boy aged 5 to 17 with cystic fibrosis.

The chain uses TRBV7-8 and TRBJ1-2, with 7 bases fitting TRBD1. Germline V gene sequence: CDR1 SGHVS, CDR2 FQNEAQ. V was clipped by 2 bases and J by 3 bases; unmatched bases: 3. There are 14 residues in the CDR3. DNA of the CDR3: TGTGCCAGCAGCTTACGTGACAGGGACTATGGCTACACCTTC. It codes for CASSLRDRDYGYTF.

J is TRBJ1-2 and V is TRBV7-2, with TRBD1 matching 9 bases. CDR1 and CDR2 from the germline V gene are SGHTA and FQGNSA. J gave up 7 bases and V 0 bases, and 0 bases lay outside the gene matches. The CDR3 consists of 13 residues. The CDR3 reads CASSLAGQGGYTF. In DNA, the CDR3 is TGTGCCAGCAGCTTAGCGGGACAGGGTGGCTACACCTTC.

The CDR3 spells CASSLDLNTIYF. The CDR3, as DNA: TGTGCCAGCAGCCTAGATCTAAACACCATATATTTT. V is TRBV5-4 and J is TRBJ1-3, with D hard to call. The length of the CDR3 is 12 residues. CDR1 is SGHNT and CDR2 is YYREEE in the germline V gene (reference sequence). V was cut by 4 bases and J by 6 bases, with 8 bases left in between.

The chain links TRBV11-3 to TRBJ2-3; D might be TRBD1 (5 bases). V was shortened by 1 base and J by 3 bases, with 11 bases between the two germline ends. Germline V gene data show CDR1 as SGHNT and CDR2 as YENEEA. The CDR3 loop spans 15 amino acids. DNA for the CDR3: TGTGCCAGCAGCTTAGGCAGGGTCTGGACAGATACGCAGTATTTT. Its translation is CASSLGRVWTDTQYF.

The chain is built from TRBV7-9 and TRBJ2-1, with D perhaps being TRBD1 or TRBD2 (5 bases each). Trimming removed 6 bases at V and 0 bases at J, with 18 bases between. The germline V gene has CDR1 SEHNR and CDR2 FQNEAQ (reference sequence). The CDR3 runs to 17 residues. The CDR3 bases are TGTGCCAGCAGTCTATGGGGGAAGACTGGCTCCTACAATGAGCAGTTCTTC. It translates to CASSLWGKTGSYNEQFF.

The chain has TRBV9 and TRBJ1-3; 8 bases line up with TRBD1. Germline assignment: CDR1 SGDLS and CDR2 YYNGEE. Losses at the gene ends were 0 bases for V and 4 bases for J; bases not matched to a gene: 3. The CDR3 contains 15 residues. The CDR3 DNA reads TGTGCCAGCAGCGTAGGGACAGGGCCCGGAAACACCATATATTTT. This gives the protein CASSVGTGPGNTIYF.

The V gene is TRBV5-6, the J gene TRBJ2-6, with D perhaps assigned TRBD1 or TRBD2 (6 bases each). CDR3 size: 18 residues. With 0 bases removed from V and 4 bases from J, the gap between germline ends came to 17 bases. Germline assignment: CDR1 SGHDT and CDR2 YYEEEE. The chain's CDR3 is CASSLDPSWGAGANVLTF. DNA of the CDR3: TGTGCCAGCAGCTTGGACCCCTCTTGGGGGGCAGGGGCCAACGTCCTGACTTTC. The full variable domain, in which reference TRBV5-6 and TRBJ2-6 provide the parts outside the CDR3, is DAGVTQSPTHLIKTRGQQVTLRCSPKSGHDTVSWYQQALGQGPQFIFQYYEEEERQRGNFPDRFSGHQFPNYSSELNVNALLLGDSALYLCASSLDPSWGAGANVLTFGAGSRLTVL.

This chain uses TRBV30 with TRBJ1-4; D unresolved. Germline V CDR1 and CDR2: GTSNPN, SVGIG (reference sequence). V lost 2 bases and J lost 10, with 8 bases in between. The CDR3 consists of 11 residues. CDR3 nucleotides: TGTGCCTGGAGTATGGGCCCAAAACTGTTTTTT. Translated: CAWSMGPKLFF.

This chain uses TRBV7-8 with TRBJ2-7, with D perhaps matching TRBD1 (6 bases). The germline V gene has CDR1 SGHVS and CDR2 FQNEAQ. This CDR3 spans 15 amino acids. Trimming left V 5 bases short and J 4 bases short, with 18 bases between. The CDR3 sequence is CASSGRQVRSYEQYF. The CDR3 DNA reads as TGTGCCAGCAGCGGACGACAGGTCCGGTCTTACGAGCAGTACTTC.

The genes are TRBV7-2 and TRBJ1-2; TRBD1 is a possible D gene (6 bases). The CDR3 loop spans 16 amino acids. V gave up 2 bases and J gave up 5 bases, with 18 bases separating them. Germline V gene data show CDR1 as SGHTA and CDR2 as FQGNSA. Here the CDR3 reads CASSLSIIEGGYGYTF. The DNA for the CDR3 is TGTGCCAGCAGCTTATCAATAATTGAGGGGGGATATGGCTACACCTTC. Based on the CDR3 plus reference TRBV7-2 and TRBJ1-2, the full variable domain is GAGVSQSPSNKVTEKGKDVELRCDPISGHTALYWYRQSLGQGLEFLIYFQGNSAPDKSGLPSDRFSAERTGGSVSTLTIQRTQQEDSAVYLCASSLSIIEGGYGYTFGSGTRLTVV.

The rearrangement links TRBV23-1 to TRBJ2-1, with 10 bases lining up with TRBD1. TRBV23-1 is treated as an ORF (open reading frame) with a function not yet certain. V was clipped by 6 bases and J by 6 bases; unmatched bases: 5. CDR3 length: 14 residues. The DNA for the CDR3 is TGCGCCAGCAGAGGGACAGGGGACATCAATGAGCAGTTCTTC. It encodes CASRGTGDINEQFF.

CDR3 sequence reads: CASSIPQDTEAFF. The CDR3 DNA is TGTGCCAGCAGCATACCACAGGACACTGAAGCTTTCTTT. J is TRBJ1-1 and V is TRBV7-9, with D maybe TRBD1 (5 bases). CDR3 length: 13 residues. Trimming shortened V by 5 bases and J by 3 bases, and 10 bases separated the two germline ends. Per the germline V gene, CDR1 is SEHNR and CDR2 is FQNEAQ (reference sequence).

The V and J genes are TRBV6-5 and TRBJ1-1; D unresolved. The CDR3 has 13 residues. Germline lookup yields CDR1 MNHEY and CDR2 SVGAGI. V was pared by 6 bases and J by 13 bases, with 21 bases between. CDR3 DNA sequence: TGTGCCAGCAGCCCCCCGGCGAGAGAGCTAAATTTCTTT. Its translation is CASSPPARELNFF.

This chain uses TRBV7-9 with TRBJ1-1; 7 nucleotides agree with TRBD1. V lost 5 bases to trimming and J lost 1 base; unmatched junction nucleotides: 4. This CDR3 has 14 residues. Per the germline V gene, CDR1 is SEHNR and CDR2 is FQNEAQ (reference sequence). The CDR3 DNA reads TGTGCCAGCAGCACAGACAGGGCGAACACTGAAGCTTTCTTT. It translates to CASSTDRANTEAFF.

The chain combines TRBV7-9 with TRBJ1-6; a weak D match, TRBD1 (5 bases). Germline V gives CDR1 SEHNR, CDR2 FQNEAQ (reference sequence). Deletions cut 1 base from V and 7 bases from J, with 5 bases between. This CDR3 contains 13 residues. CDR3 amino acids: CASSLEGNSPLHF. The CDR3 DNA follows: TGTGCCAGCAGCTTAGAGGGGAATTCACCCCTCCACTTT.

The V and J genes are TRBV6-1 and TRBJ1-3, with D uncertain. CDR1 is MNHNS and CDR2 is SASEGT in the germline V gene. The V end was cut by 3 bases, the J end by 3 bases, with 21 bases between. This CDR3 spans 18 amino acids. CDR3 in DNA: TGTGCCAGCAGTGATTCGCGATCAAACCGCCAACTTGGAAACACCATATATTTT. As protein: CASSDSRSNRQLGNTIYF.

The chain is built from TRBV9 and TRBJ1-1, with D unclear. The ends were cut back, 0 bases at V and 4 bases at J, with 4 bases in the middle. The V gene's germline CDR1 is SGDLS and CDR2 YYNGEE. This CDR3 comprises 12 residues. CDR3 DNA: TGTGCCAGCAGCGTAGGGGGCACTGAAGCTTTCTTT. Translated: CASSVGGTEAFF.

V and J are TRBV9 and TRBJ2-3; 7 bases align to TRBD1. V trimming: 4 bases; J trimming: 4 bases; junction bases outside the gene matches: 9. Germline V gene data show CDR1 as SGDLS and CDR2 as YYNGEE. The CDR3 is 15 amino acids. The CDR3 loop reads CASSSEGARADTQYF. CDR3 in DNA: TGTGCCAGCAGCAGTGAGGGGGCTAGGGCAGATACGCAGTATTTT.

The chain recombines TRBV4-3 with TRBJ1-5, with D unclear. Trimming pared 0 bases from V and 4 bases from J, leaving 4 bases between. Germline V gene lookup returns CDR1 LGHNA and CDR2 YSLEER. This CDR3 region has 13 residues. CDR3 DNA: TGCGCCAGCAGCCAAGATCGAAATCAGCCCCAGCATTTT. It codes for CASSQDRNQPQHF.

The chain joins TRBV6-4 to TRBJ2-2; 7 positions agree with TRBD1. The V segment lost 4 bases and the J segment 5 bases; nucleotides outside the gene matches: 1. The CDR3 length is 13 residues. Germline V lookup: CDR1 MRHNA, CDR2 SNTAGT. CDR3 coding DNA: TGTGCCAGCAGTGTACAGGGGACCGGGGAGCTGTTTTTT. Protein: CASSVQGTGELFF.

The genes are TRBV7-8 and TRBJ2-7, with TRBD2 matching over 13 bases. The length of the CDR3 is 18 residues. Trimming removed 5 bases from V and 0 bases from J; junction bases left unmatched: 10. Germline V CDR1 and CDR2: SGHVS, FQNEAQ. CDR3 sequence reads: CASSGETSGGTLSYEQYF. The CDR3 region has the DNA TGTGCCAGCAGCGGCGAGACTAGCGGGGGGACACTCTCCTACGAGCAGTACTTC.

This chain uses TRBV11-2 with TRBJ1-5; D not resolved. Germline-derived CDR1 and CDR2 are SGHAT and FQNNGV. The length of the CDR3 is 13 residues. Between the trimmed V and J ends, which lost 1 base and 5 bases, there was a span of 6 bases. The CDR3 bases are TGTGCCAGCAGCTTAGCCACTTATCAGCCCCAGCATTTT. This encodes CASSLATYQPQHF.

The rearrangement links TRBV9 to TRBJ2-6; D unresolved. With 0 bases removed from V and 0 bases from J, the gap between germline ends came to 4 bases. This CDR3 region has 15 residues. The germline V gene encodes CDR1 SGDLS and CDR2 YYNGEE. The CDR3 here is CASSVVSSGANVLTF. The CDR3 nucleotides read TGTGCCAGCAGCGTAGTATCCTCTGGGGCCAACGTCCTGACTTTC.

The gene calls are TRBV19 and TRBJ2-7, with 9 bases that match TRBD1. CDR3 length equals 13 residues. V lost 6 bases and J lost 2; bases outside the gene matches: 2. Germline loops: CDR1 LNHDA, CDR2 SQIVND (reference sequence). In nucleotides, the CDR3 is TGTGCCAGTAGGGGACAGGGAACCTACGAGCAGTACTTC. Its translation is CASRGQGTYEQYF. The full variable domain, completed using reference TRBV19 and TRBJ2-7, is DGGITQSPKYLFRKEGQNVTLSCEQNLNHDAMYWYRQDPGQGLRLIYYSQIVNDFQKGDIAEGYSVSREKKESFPLTVTSAQKNPTAFYLCASRGQGTYEQYFGPGTRLTVT.

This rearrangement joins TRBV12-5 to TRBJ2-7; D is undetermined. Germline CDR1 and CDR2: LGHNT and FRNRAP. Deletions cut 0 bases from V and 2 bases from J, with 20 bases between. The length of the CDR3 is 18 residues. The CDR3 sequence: CASGLVADGEIHTYEQYF. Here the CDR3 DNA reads TGTGCTAGTGGTTTGGTAGCCGACGGAGAGATACACACCTACGAGCAGTACTTC.

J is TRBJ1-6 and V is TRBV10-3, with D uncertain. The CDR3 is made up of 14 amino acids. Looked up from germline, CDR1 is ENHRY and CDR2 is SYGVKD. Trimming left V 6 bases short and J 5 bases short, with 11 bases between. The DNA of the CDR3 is TGTGCCATCAGGTTCGAGAGCAATAATTCACCCCTCCACTTT. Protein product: CAIRFESNNSPLHF.

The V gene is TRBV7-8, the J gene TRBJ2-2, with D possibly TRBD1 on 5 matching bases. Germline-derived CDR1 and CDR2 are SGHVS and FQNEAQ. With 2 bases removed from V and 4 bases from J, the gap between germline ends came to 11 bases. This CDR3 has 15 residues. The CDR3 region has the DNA TGTGCCAGCAGCTTAAGGGGTCCTAGCACCGGGGAGCTGTTTTTT. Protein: CASSLRGPSTGELFF.

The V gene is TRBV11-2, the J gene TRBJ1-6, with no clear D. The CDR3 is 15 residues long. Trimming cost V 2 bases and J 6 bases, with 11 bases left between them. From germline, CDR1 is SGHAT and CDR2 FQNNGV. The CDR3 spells CASSLFGVPNSPLHF. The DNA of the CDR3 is TGTGCCAGCAGCTTATTTGGAGTCCCTAATTCACCCCTCCACTTT.